Only one count was recorded for the clone carrying this TCR beta chain. Its specificity is not known. The data were taken from a study of cytomegalovirus exposure and HLA in healthy donors. Study conclusions and caveats: Later analysis associated a missense DCLRE1C variant with TCR beta V- and J-gene trimming.

The ends lost 4 bases at V and 2 bases at J; junction bases unmatched: 14. In germline, CDR1 is LGHNA, CDR2 YSLEER. This CDR3 has 18 residues. Use of 60 Vbeta and 13 Jbeta primers characterized the PCR. Measured with immunoSEQ multiplex PCR; TCRdb has only the in-frame clones, and not every one. This table holds some 120,000 clones, under 85% found once. The sequenced sample consisted of PBMCs. The V and J genes are TRBV4-3 and TRBJ2-3, with 8 bases fitting TRBD2. The sequence derives from a woman aged 45-59 years in good health and CMV-seropositive. CDR3 sequence (DNA): TGCGCCAGCAGCCCACAAGTCGGGCGGGGGGTCGTCACAGATACGCAGTATTTT. Its translation: CASSPQVGRGVVTDTQYF.